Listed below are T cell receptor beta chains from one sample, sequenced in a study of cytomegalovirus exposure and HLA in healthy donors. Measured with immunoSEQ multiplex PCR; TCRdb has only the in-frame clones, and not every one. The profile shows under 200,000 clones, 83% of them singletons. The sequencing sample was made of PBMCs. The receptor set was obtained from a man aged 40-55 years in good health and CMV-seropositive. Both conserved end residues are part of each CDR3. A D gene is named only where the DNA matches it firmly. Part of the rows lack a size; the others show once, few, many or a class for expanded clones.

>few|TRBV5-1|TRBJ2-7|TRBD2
TGCGCCAGCGGGGAGGGGAGAACCTACGAGCAGTACTTC
CASGEGRTYEQYF
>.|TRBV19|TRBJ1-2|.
TGTGCCAGTAGTACCAGGACACCTCTGGATGGCTACACCTTC
CASSTRTPLDGYTF
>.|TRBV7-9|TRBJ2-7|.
TGTGCCAGCAGCAAGGACAGGGCGGGAGACGAGCAGTACTTC
CASSKDRAGDEQYF
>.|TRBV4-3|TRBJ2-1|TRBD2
TGCGCCAGCAGCCGCCTAGCGGACTCCTACAATGAGCAGTTCTTC
CASSRLADSYNEQFF
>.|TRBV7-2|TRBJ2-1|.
TGTGCCAGCAGCTTATCGCGGTTTGGCAATGAGCAGTTCTTC
CASSLSRFGNEQFF
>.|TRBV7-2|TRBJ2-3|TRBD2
TGTGCCAGCAGCCGAAGACTAGCGGGAGCAAGAGATACGCAGTATTTT
CASSRRLAGARDTQYF
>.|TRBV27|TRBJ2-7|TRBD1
TGTGCCAGCAGTGCAGGACAGGGGGCGAGCTCCTACGAGCAGTACTTC
CASSAGQGASSYEQYF
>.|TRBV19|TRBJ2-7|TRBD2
TGTGCCAGTAGTGCCCGACTAGCGGCCTCCTACGAGCAGTACTTC
CASSARLAASYEQYF
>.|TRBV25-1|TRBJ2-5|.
TGTGCCAGCAGTGAATATAGGGGTCAAGAGACCCAGTACTTC
CASSEYRGQETQYF
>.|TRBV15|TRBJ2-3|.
TGTGCCACCAGCAACATACAGGGGAGGAGCACAGATACGCAGTATTTT
CATSNIQGRSTDTQYF
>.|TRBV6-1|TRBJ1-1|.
TGTGCCAGCAGCAAACGACAGCCTGAAGCTTTCTTT
CASSKRQPEAFF
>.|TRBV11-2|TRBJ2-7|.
TGTGCCAGCAGGTCTACAGGAACCTTCTACGAGCAGTACTTC
CASRSTGTFYEQYF
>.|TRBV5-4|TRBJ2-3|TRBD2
TGTGCCAGCAGCTCACTAGCGGGAGGGCCGGTGAATACGCAGTATTTT
CASSSLAGGPVNTQYF
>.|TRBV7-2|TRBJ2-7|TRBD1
TGTGCCAGCAGCTTAACAGGGGGCTCCGTCGGTGAGCAGTACTTC
CASSLTGGSVGEQYF
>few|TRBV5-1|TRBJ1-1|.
TGCGCCAGCAGCGCCAGGGGTATGAACACTGAAGCTTTCTTT
CASSARGMNTEAFF
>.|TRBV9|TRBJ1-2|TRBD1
TGTGCCAGCAGCACAGGGGGAGTCTATGGCTACACCTTC
CASSTGGVYGYTF
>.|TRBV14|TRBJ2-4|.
TGTGCCAGCCCCTGGGGGGTCGGCCCAGGAGGCAAAAACATTCAGTACTTC
CASPWGVGPGGKNIQYF
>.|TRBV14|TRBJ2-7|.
TGTGCCAGCAGCCAGGGACTCCTGAACGGCTACGAGCAGTACTTC
CASSQGLLNGYEQYF
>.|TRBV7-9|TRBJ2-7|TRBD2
TGTGCCAGCAGCTACGGGACTAGCGGGAGCTACGAGCAGTACTTC
CASSYGTSGSYEQYF
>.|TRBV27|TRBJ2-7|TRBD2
TGTGCCAGCAACCCGGTGGGACTAGCCCCATCCTACGAGCAGTACTTC
CASNPVGLAPSYEQYF
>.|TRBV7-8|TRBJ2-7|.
TGTGCCAGCAGCTTAGTGAGGACCTACGAGCAGTACTTC
CASSLVRTYEQYF
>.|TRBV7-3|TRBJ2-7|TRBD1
TGTGCCAGCAGCTTTACGGGACAGGGGGCGGGAGAGCAGTACTTC
CASSFTGQGAGEQYF
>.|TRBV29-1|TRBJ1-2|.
TGCAGCGGTCAACCCGGGGGAACCTATGGCTACACCTTC
CSGQPGGTYGYTF
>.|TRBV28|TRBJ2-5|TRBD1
TGTGCCAGCAGCCCCGACAGGGGTCGAAACCAAGAGACCCAGTACTTC
CASSPDRGRNQETQYF
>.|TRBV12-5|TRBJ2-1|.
TGTGCTAGTGGTTTGGTACGTCAGCGGGACAATGAGCAGTTCTTC
CASGLVRQRDNEQFF
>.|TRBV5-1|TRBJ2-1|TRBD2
TGCGCCAGCAGCTTGGAGCTAGCGGGAGTCAATGAGCAGTTCTTC
CASSLELAGVNEQFF
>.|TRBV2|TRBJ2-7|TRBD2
TGTGCCAGCAGTGGGCGGGAGGCGGGGACCTACGAGCAGTACTTC
CASSGREAGTYEQYF
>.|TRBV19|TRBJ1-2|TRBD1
TGTGCCAGTAGTGCTGCCGGGACAGGGGCGAAAGGCTACACCTTC
CASSAAGTGAKGYTF
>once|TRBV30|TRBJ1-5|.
TGTGCCTGGAGTGGTCTTGGCAATCAGCCCCAGCATTTT
CAWSGLGNQPQHF
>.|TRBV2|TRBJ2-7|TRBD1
TGTGCCAGCAGTCAAACCGGGACAGGCCTTCTCGAGCAGTACTTC
CASSQTGTGLLEQYF
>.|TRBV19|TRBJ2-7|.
TGTGCCAGTAGCCCAATAAGACTGGACTCGGGCGGTAGCTCCTACGAGCAGTACTTC
CASSPIRLDSGGSSYEQYF
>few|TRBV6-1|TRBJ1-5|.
TGTGCCAGCAGTGAATCGGGGTATAGCAATCAGCCCCAGCATTTT
CASSESGYSNQPQHF
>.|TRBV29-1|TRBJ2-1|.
TGCAGCGTTGGCCCCAATAGCAATGAGCAGTTCTTC
CSVGPNSNEQFF
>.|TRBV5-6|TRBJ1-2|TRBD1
TGTGCCAGCAGCTTCTTAGGGACAGGGGGCGACTATGGCTACACCTTC
CASSFLGTGGDYGYTF
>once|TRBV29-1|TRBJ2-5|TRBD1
TGCAGCGCCAGACAGGGGGGCGAGACCCAGTACTTC
CSARQGGETQYF
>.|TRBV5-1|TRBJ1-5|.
TGCGCCAGCAGCTTGGACCCCAAAGCGGATCAGCCCCAGCATTTT
CASSLDPKADQPQHF
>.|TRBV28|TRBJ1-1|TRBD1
TGTGCCAGCAGTCGGATGGGGACAGGTACCCCTGTTGCGATGAACACTGAAGCTTTCTTT
CASSRMGTGTPVAMNTEAFF
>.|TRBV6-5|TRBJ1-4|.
TGTGCCAGCAGACAGGGATGGGCTAATGAAAAACTGTTTTTT
CASRQGWANEKLFF
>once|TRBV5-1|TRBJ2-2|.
TGCGCCAGCAGCTTGGTACAGAACACCGGGGAGCTGTTTTTT
CASSLVQNTGELFF
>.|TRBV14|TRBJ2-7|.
TGTGCCAGCAGCCAAGTAGGGGGCTACGAGCAGTACTTC
CASSQVGGYEQYF
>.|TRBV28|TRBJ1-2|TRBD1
TGTGCCAGCACAGGACAGGGGTCCCCTTCTTATGGCTACACCTTC
CASTGQGSPSYGYTF
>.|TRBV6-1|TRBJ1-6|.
TGTGCCAGCAGTGAATCAGCAGGTTATAATTCACCCCTCCACTTT
CASSESAGYNSPLHF
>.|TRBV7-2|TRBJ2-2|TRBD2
TGTGCCAGCAGCTTAACGAGAGCGGGAAGCACCGGGGAGCTGTTTTTT
CASSLTRAGSTGELFF
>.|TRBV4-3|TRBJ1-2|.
TGCGCCAGCAGCCAAGATCCCCGGACAGCTAACTATGGCTACACCTTC
CASSQDPRTANYGYTF
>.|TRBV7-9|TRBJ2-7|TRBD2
TGTGCCAGCAGCTTAGAAGGGGCGGGAGAGCTAGGCGAGCAGTACTTC
CASSLEGAGELGEQYF
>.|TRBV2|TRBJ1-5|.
TGTGCCAGCAGTGGCCCGACAGTGAACAGTGGGACACAGCATTTT
CASSGPTVNSGTQHF
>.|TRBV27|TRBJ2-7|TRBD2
TGTGCCAGCAGTCCCTCGCGGGGGGTTAGTTCCTACGAGCAGTACTTC
CASSPSRGVSSYEQYF
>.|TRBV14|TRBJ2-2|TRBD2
TGTGCCAGCAGCCCGAGACTAGCGACGAACACCGGGGAGCTGTTTTTT
CASSPRLATNTGELFF
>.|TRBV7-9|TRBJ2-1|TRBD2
TGTGCCAGCAGAGGACTAGCGGCCTACAATGAGCAGTTCTTC
CASRGLAAYNEQFF
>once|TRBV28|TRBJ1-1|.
TGTGCCAGCAGTTTCCGCTGGGGCAACCCCCGCGGGGTGAACACTGAAGCTTTCTTT
CASSFRWGNPRGVNTEAFF
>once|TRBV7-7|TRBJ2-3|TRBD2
TGTGCTAGCAGCTTAGCGGGAGCCACAGATACGCAGTATTTT
CASSLAGATDTQYF
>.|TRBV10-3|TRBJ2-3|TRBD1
TGTGCCATCGGGGACAGCTCACAGACCGATACGCAGTATTTT
CAIGDSSQTDTQYF
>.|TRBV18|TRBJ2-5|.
TGTGCCAGCTCACAGCCGGGGGGCGAAGAGACCCAGTACTTC
CASSQPGGEETQYF
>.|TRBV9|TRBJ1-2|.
TGTGCCAGCAGCGTAGGGCAGGGCGGCACCTTC
CASSVGQGGTF